This TCR beta chain originates from a study of T cells after yellow fever vaccination (dated by TCRdb to the late 2010s). At the level of the whole study: Libraries from fractions with low cell numbers were prepared with the SMART-Seq v4 Ultra Low Input RNA kit. To follow T-cell clones before and after primary and booster YFV17D yellow fever vaccination, bulk TCR alpha and beta repertoires were sequenced over time. The cohort comprised two healthy male donors, one aged 18 to 29 and one aged 30 to 40 years. Blood was drawn at multiple timepoints before and after primary and secondary immunization, with bulk PBMC replicates and cell subsets isolated.

Concerning this clonotype: It lacks a known antigen. Qualities for individual bases were not recorded, and no much larger clone is one base off.

TCR cDNA was made using 5'RACE template switching, a step that added a universal primer site and unique molecular identifiers. Priming for cDNA synthesis came from both the TCR alpha and TCR beta constant segments. Libraries were amplified in two PCR steps, with sample barcodes and sequencing adapters added in the second step. Sequencing of the libraries was done on either Illumina HiSeq 2500 (2x100 bp) or NovaSeq (2x150 bp). On the study's bioinformatics: MIGEC handled demultiplexing of reads and collapsing into UMI consensus sequences, while MiXCR performed V(D)J alignment. Vaccine-responding clonotypes were identified with edgeR using replicate PBMC samples, with FDR below 0.01 and a log2 fold change above 5 up to day 15 being required. Bulk clonotypes were assigned CD4 or CD8 identity according to which sequenced CD4 or CD8 repertoire held them at higher abundance. TCRdb took the public reads, trimmed them with fastp at Q25, ran MiXCR for clone calling and kept in-frame beta chains. Each entry is one CDR3 protein sequence, shown with its most common DNA and genes. The V and J calls were determined by TCRdb, not by the authors. This sample comprises around 340,000 distinct CDR3 sequences, roughly 9.4% of them detected only once. The top ten clonotypes cover roughly 17% of the sample.

Paper-wide results and their limitations: A small share of clonotypes occurred in both CD4 and CD8 compartments, likely arising from convergent recombination. Computational filtering was needed because FACS-sorted repertoires could contain abundant contaminating clonotypes from the bulk population. Only a couple of donors were included in the study, so the extent to which the findings can be generalized is limited. Compared with the primary T-cell response, the secondary T-cell response was weaker but faster, peaking on day 5 rather than day 15. After the booster, most clones that had expanded after primary vaccination were detected again (approximately 95% of CD4 and under 90% of CD8), suggesting broad maintenance of memory.

Sample treatment or condition, as interpreted from the label and publication: live attenuated yellow fever vaccine strain. At each blood-draw timepoint, two biological replicates of bulk PBMCs were obtained. PBMCs were isolated from peripheral blood using a standard Ficoll-Paque protocol. RNA was extracted with TriZol from bulk PBMCs, CD4 and CD8 fractions, and dextramer-positive and dextramer-negative fractions. The CDR3 spans 12 residues, from the cysteine through the phenylalanine. Only the CDR3 DNA is retained, 36 bases long and in frame from the first base. V is cut by 4 bases and J by 4 bases, and the space between the germline ends is 8 bases. Reading the germline V gene (reference sequence) gives CDR1 SGHNT and CDR2 YYREEE.

The origin of this receptor is a man aged 18 to 30 who received the YFV17D yellow fever vaccine. Rearrangement joined TRBV5-4 to TRBJ1-2; the D gene is not confidently resolved. Sample: PBMCs, taken on the day of the first yellow fever vaccination. The nucleotide sequence is given as TGTGCCAGCAGCGCGGACGGCTATGGCTACACCTTC. It translates to CASSADGYGYTF.